The 26 T cell receptor beta chains in this list originate from one sample, sequenced in a study of CD4 T cells in relation to SARS-CoV-2 and coronaviruses. These receptors' antigens are unknown. The data were produced by immunoSEQ multiplex PCR, yet TCRdb's version contains in-frame clones alone and is incomplete. The top ten clones hold just over 20% of a sample with approximately 36,000 clones, over 60% of them seen once. Sequenced sample: memory CD4+ T cells from PBMCs, cultured in vitro. These receptor sequences come from an adult with COVID-19.

V usage is TRBV6-5 and J usage is TRBJ2-5; 8 bases map to TRBD2. J was trimmed by 1 base and V by 6 bases; bases with no gene match: 1. This CDR3 comprises 13 residues. Germline V gene sequence: CDR1 MNHEY, CDR2 SVGAGI. CDR3 nucleotide sequence: TGTGCCAGCAGAACTAGCGGCCAAGAGACCCAGTACTTC. As protein: CASRTSGQETQYF.

This clone was seen only once. CDR3 amino acids: CSVERDGTDTQYF. CDR3 coding DNA: TGCAGCGTTGAACGGGACGGCACAGATACGCAGTATTTT. The chain is built from TRBV29-1 and TRBJ2-3; D may be TRBD1 or TRBD2 (5 bases each). This CDR3 contains 13 residues. V was shortened by 2 bases and J by 1 base, with 7 bases between the two germline ends. Germline CDR1 reads SQVTM; CDR2 reads ANQGSEA.

This clone was counted only a few times. J is TRBJ2-2 and V is TRBV12-5; 11 bases are a match to TRBD2. The CDR3 spans 16 residues. Germline V gene data show CDR1 as LGHNT and CDR2 as FRNRAP. V lost 0 bases and J lost 6; bases outside the gene matches: 3. The CDR3 nucleotides read TGTGCTAGTGGTTTGGTAACTAGCGGGAGCCCCGGGGAGCTGTTTTTT. It encodes CASGLVTSGSPGELFF. Full variable domain (missing parts from reference TRBV12-5 and TRBJ2-2): DARVTQTPRHKVTEMGQEVTMRCQPILGHNTVFWYRQTMMQGLELLAYFRNRAPLDDSGMPKDRFSAEMPDATLATLKIQPSEPRDSAVYFCASGLVTSGSPGELFFGEGSRLTVL.

As regards this clone: The same CDR3 also results from other DNA sequences found in this sample. This chain links TRBV6-5 with TRBJ2-7; 7 bases match TRBD2. The germline CDR1 and CDR2 sequences are MNHEY and SVGAGI. The trim removed 2 bases at V and 1 base at J, leaving 2 bases unmatched. This CDR3 is built from 14 residues. The CDR3 here is CASSYAGLSYEQYF. For the CDR3, the DNA is TGTGCCAGCAGTTACGCGGGACTATCCTACGAGCAGTACTTC.

The J gene is TRBJ1-4, the V gene TRBV28; D is unresolved. Deletions cut 3 bases from V and 2 bases from J, with 10 bases between. The germline V gene encodes CDR1 MDHEN and CDR2 SYDVKM. The CDR3 length is 15 residues. CDR3 in DNA: TGTGCCAGCAGTTTCATTGGCAGCACTAATGAAAAACTGTTTTTT. Its protein product is CASSFIGSTNEKLFF. Combining the CDR3 with reference TRBV28 and TRBJ1-4 gives the whole variable domain DVKVTQSSRYLVKRTGEKVFLECVQDMDHENMFWYRQDPGLGLRLIYFSYDVKMKEKGDIPEGYSVSREKKERFSLILESASTNQTSMYLCASSFIGSTNEKLFFGSGTQLSVL.

The sample holds one count of this clone. The J gene is TRBJ1-5, the V gene TRBV27; a weak D match, TRBD1 (5 bases). The CDR3 contains 15 residues. Germline V gives CDR1 MNHEY, CDR2 SMNVEV (reference sequence). Between the trimmed V and J ends, which lost 2 bases and 3 bases, there was a span of 11 bases. CDR3 region: CASSLTGANNQPQHF. The CDR3 bases are TGTGCCAGCAGTTTAACCGGGGCCAACAATCAGCCCCAGCATTTT.

The chain has TRBV5-4 and TRBJ2-7; 12 nucleotides align to TRBD1. In germline, CDR1 is SGHNT, CDR2 YYREEE (reference sequence). V was clipped by 4 bases and J by 4 bases; unmatched bases: 6. The CDR3 runs to 15 residues. This chain's CDR3 is CASSPGTGGSYEQYF. CDR3 in DNA: TGTGCCAGCAGCCCCGGGACAGGGGGCTCTTACGAGCAGTACTTC.

This chain joins TRBV19 and TRBJ2-2; D gene uncertain. Germline V gene sequence: CDR1 LNHDA, CDR2 SQIVND (reference sequence). CDR3 size: 14 residues. The germline V and J ends were trimmed by 3 bases and 4 bases, with 9 bases remaining between them. The DNA of the CDR3 is TGTGCCAGTAGTATGGGGTTGGGCACCGGGGAGCTGTTTTTT. Translating it yields CASSMGLGTGELFF.

The chain uses TRBV5-1 and TRBJ2-1; the D gene is possibly TRBD1 (5 bases). The CDR3 totals 15 residues. Germline values: CDR1 SGHRS, CDR2 YFSETQ. Trimming cost V 1 base and J 2 bases, with 10 bases left between them. The CDR3 sequence is CASSLLQGTYNEQFF. The CDR3 DNA is TGCGCCAGCAGCTTGCTCCAGGGAACCTACAATGAGCAGTTCTTC.

J is TRBJ2-1 and V is TRBV7-3; 7 bases agree with TRBD2. The V and J ends lost 5 bases and 5 bases, in that order; junction bases with no gene match: 9. The CDR3 loop spans 15 amino acids. Germline loops: CDR1 SGHTA, CDR2 FQGTGA. The CDR3 bases are TGTGCCAGCAGCCCACTAGCGTGGGGTGACAATGAGCAGTTCTTC. This sequence encodes CASSPLAWGDNEQFF. The whole variable domain, remainder taken from reference TRBV7-3 and TRBJ2-1, is GAGVSQTPSNKVTEKGKYVELRCDPISGHTALYWYRQSLGQGPEFLIYFQGTGAADDSGLPNDRFFAVRPEGSVSTLKIQRTERGDSAVYLCASSPLAWGDNEQFFGPGTRLTVL.

V and J are TRBV30 and TRBJ2-5; a possible D gene is TRBD1 (5 bases). Germline-derived CDR1 and CDR2 are GTSNPN and SVGIG (reference sequence). The germline V and J ends were trimmed by 5 bases and 2 bases, with 12 bases remaining between them. The CDR3 has 13 amino acids. The CDR3 region is CAWGAGIQETQYF. The CDR3 coding sequence is TGTGCCTGGGGGGCAGGTATACAAGAGACCCAGTACTTC.

This rearrangement joins TRBV6-2 or TRBV6-3 to TRBJ2-3; D is perhaps TRBD2 (6 bases). V lost 0 bases and J 3 bases, leaving 7 bases between the germline ends. This CDR3 has 14 residues. Germline CDR1 is MNHEY and CDR2 is SVGEGT. CDR3 nucleotide sequence: TGTGCCAGCAGTTACTCAGGGAGGACAGATACGCAGTATTTT. This codes for CASSYSGRTDTQYF.

J is TRBJ2-7 and V is TRBV5-1, with TRBD2 matching over 7 bases. The CDR3 length is 14 residues. Germline-derived CDR1 and CDR2 are SGHRS and YFSETQ. V lost 2 bases, J lost 3 bases, and 5 bases stayed unmatched. This CDR3 is CASSFSSGNYEQYF. The CDR3 DNA sequence: TGCGCCAGCAGCTTTTCCAGCGGGAACTACGAGCAGTACTTC.

The chain uses TRBV6-5 and TRBJ2-1; tentative D call: TRBD2 (5 bases). With 3 bases removed from V and 0 bases from J, the gap between germline ends came to 12 bases. The germline V gene has CDR1 MNHEY and CDR2 SVGAGI. CDR3 size: 16 residues. The CDR3 nucleotides are TGTGCCAGCAGTTATTACCCGGGGAGCTCCTACAATGAGCAGTTCTTC. Residues: CASSYYPGSSYNEQFF.

The chain combines TRBV28 with TRBJ2-3, with 11 nucleotides matching TRBD2. The V gene end was trimmed by 6 bases and the J gene end by 6 bases; junction bases not matched to a gene: 5. The CDR3 has 14 residues. Germline V gene sequence: CDR1 MDHEN, CDR2 SYDVKM. CDR3 amino acids: CASSTLAGGDTQYF. Here the CDR3 DNA reads TGTGCCAGCAGCACCCTAGCGGGAGGCGATACGCAGTATTTT.

The genes are TRBV6-5 and TRBJ2-5; 9 nucleotides line up with TRBD1. The germline CDR1 and CDR2 sequences are MNHEY and SVGAGI. The CDR3 consists of 14 residues. V lost 4 bases and J lost 5; bases outside the gene matches: 5. This CDR3 reads CASSLNGQGETQYF. CDR3 DNA: TGTGCCAGCAGTTTAAATGGACAGGGGGAGACCCAGTACTTC.

This clone has more than one count but fewer than ten. V and J are TRBV20-1 and TRBJ2-3, with D hard to call. CDR1 is DFQATT and CDR2 is SNEGSKA in the germline V gene (reference sequence). The CDR3 extends over 14 amino acids. The V gene lost 3 bases and the J gene lost 0 bases, with 10 bases spanning the gap. CDR3 residues: CSASSASSTDTQYF. The CDR3 nucleotides read TGCAGTGCTAGTTCAGCTTCTAGCACAGATACGCAGTATTTT.

The rearrangement uses TRBV7-9 and TRBJ2-1; 8 nucleotides line up with TRBD2. V shed 1 base, J shed 3 bases, and the junction held 11 bases outside the gene matches. The CDR3 totals 18 residues. Per germline, CDR1 SEHNR and CDR2 FQNEAQ (reference sequence). CDR3 region: CASSLVPGRAALYNEQFF. The CDR3, as DNA: TGTGCCAGCAGCTTAGTGCCCGGGAGGGCCGCTCTCTACAATGAGCAGTTCTTC.

The V gene is TRBV15, the J gene TRBJ1-2, with a tentative D call TRBD1 (6 bases). Germline CDR1 reads LNHNV; CDR2 reads YYDKDF (reference sequence). The CDR3 contains 14 residues. Trimming removed 0 bases at V and 4 bases at J, with 9 bases between. CDR3 DNA sequence: TGTGCCACCAGCAGAGATTACAGGGCCTATGGCTACACCTTC. Translation gives CATSRDYRAYGYTF.

The chain joins TRBV6-2 or TRBV6-3 to TRBJ2-7, with D perhaps matching TRBD1 or TRBD2 (5 bases each). CDR1 is MNHEY, CDR2 SVGEGT, per germline. CDR3 length: 17 amino acids. Deletions cut 6 bases from V and 1 base from J, with 22 bases between. The CDR3 spells CASSRRGGVGGSYEQYF. The DNA for the CDR3 is TGTGCCAGCAGCCGACGGGGCGGAGTTGGTGGGTCCTACGAGCAGTACTTC.

This clone appeared a few times. The chain has TRBV19 and TRBJ1-2; TRBD1 might be the D (5 bases). The CDR3 has 17 amino acids. CDR1 LNHDA and CDR2 SQIVND come from the germline V gene (reference sequence). Trimming took off 3 bases at V and 4 bases at J, with 21 bases between the two ends. The CDR3 reads CASSIGGGREGVYGYTF. In nucleotides, the CDR3 is TGTGCCAGTAGTATCGGCGGAGGGCGGGAAGGGGTCTATGGCTACACCTTC.

The V call is TRBV7-3, the J call TRBJ1-2; 7 nucleotides line up with TRBD1. The CDR3 totals 13 residues. V lost 6 bases, J lost 8 bases, and 9 bases stayed unmatched. Germline V gene sequence: CDR1 SGHTA, CDR2 FQGTGA. The CDR3 is CASSFSGGKGYTF. The CDR3 coding sequence is TGTGCCAGCAGTTTTTCAGGGGGGAAGGGCTACACCTTC.

This clone has a handful of counts. The rearrangement uses TRBV7-2 and TRBJ2-5, with TRBD1 identical over 7 bases. Germline V gene lookup returns CDR1 SGHTA and CDR2 FQGNSA. The CDR3 sequence is 13 residues long. The V gene end was trimmed by 1 base and the J gene end by 4 bases; junction bases not matched to a gene: 0. The CDR3 here is CASSLDRGETQYF. The CDR3 DNA reads TGTGCCAGCAGCTTAGACAGGGGAGAGACCCAGTACTTC.

The chain couples TRBV13 to TRBJ2-5; the D call may be TRBD1 or TRBD2 (5 bases each). The CDR3 is made up of 15 amino acids. The germline CDR1 and CDR2 sequences are PRHDT and FYEKMQ (reference sequence). Trimming removed 1 base at V and 1 base at J, with 10 bases between. As DNA, the CDR3 is TGTGCCAGCAGCTTAGTAGGGACGGGCCAAGAGACCCAGTACTTC. Translated, it gives CASSLVGTGQETQYF.

The rearrangement links TRBV28 to TRBJ2-7; TRBD1 matches at 9 bases. Germline loops: CDR1 MDHEN, CDR2 SYDVKM. Trimming removed 8 bases from V and 2 bases from J; junction bases left unmatched: 7. This CDR3 has 14 amino acids. DNA for the CDR3: TGTGCCAGCGTTCCGGGACAGGGACCCTACGAGCAGTACTTC. This translates into CASVPGQGPYEQYF.

This chain uses TRBV5-1 with TRBJ1-1, with TRBD1 identical over 7 bases. The trim removed 3 bases at V and 4 bases at J, leaving 6 bases unmatched. From germline, CDR1 is SGHRS and CDR2 YFSETQ. CDR3 length: 14 residues. Here the CDR3 reads CASSSTGTGTEAFF. CDR3 in DNA: TGCGCCAGCAGCTCGACAGGGACGGGCACTGAAGCTTTCTTT. Drawing the rest from reference TRBV5-1 and TRBJ1-1, the complete variable domain is KAGVTQTPRYLIKTRGQQVTLSCSPISGHRSVSWYQQTPGQGLQFLFEYFSETQRNKGNFPGRFSGRQFSNSRSEMNVSTLELGDSALYLCASSSTGTGTEAFFGQGTRLTVV.